What follows are 21 T cell receptor beta chains derived from one specimen sequenced in a study of blood T cell repertoires in COVID-19. Using immunoSEQ multiplex PCR, the repertoire was profiled, and TCRdb retains in-frame clones only, with some absent. The sample includes 150,000 to 200,000 clones, 75% to 90% of them seen just once. The source material was peripheral blood. The source of these receptors is a woman aged 70-85 years with COVID-19, enrolled during active disease.

The chain recombines TRBV5-4 with TRBJ2-5; TRBD2 aligns across 12 bases. Germline assignment: CDR1 SGHNT and CDR2 YYREEE (reference sequence). This CDR3 is built from 16 residues. The V segment lost 2 bases and the J segment 0 bases; nucleotides outside the gene matches: 2. The CDR3 nucleotides read TGTGCCAGCAGCTTCGGACTAGCGGGAAACCAAGAGACCCAGTACTTC. The encoded protein is CASSFGLAGNQETQYF.

V and J are TRBV5-1 and TRBJ2-1, with 7 bases matching TRBD1. Per the germline V gene, CDR1 is SGHRS and CDR2 is YFSETQ. The ends lost 0 bases at V and 8 bases at J; junction bases unmatched: 8. The CDR3 contains 15 residues. CDR3 protein: CASSLVGDRVDEQFF. DNA for the CDR3: TGCGCCAGCAGCTTGGTGGGCGACAGGGTGGATGAGCAGTTCTTC.

The chain is built from TRBV19 and TRBJ1-6; 10 bases align to TRBD1. The CDR3 has 16 amino acids. From germline, CDR1 is LNHDA and CDR2 SQIVND (reference sequence). With V trimmed by 3 bases and J by 9 bases, 8 bases remained unmatched. The CDR3 region is CASSISSGTGASPLHF. In nucleotides, the CDR3 is TGTGCCAGTAGTATTAGCTCCGGGACAGGGGCTTCACCCCTCCACTTT. Full variable domain (rest looked up from reference TRBV19 and TRBJ1-6): DGGITQSPKYLFRKEGQNVTLSCEQNLNHDAMYWYRQDPGQGLRLIYYSQIVNDFQKGDIAEGYSVSREKKESFPLTVTSAQKNPTAFYLCASSISSGTGASPLHFGNGTRLTVT.

The CDR3 here is CASRKLGQSLMNTEAFF. DNA for the CDR3: TGTGCCAGCCGAAAACTGGGACAGTCACTAATGAACACTGAAGCTTTCTTT. The V gene is TRBV2, the J gene TRBJ1-1; the match to TRBD1 covers 7 bases. CDR1 and CDR2 (germline): SNHLY, FYNNEI. Trimming cost V 8 bases and J 0 bases; bases outside gene matches: 15. The CDR3 is 17 amino acids.

The rearrangement links TRBV5-4 to TRBJ2-7, with D tentatively TRBD2 (5 bases). This CDR3 has 14 residues. Deletions cut 8 bases from V and 0 bases from J, with 15 bases between. CDR1 is SGHNT and CDR2 is YYREEE in the germline V gene (reference sequence). Written as DNA, the CDR3 is TGTGCCAGTTCTCAGGAGGCCCTCTCCTACGAGCAGTACTTC. Translation: CASSQEALSYEQYF.

The chain recombines TRBV7-3 with TRBJ2-1; D might be TRBD1 (5 bases). The CDR3 is 15 residues long. Deletions cut 3 bases from V and 6 bases from J, with 15 bases between. CDR1 SGHTA and CDR2 FQGTGA come from the germline V gene. Here the CDR3 DNA reads TGTGCCAGCAGCTTTAACCGCAGGGCGGTCAATGAGCAGTTCTTC. Protein: CASSFNRRAVNEQFF. The variable domain in full, completed from reference TRBV7-3 and TRBJ2-1, reads GAGVSQTPSNKVTEKGKYVELRCDPISGHTALYWYRQSLGQGPEFLIYFQGTGAADDSGLPNDRFFAVRPEGSVSTLKIQRTERGDSAVYLCASSFNRRAVNEQFFGPGTRLTVL.

This rearrangement joins TRBV5-1 to TRBJ2-1; 9 bases are shared with TRBD2. This CDR3 spans 16 amino acids. Per germline, CDR1 SGHRS and CDR2 YFSETQ. J was trimmed by 6 bases and V by 0 bases; bases with no gene match: 7. The CDR3 sequence: CASSLGLLAGPNEQFF. The CDR3 DNA follows: TGCGCCAGCAGCTTGGGACTACTAGCGGGTCCCAATGAGCAGTTCTTC. Together with reference TRBV5-1 and TRBJ2-1, the CDR3 gives the full variable domain: KAGVTQTPRYLIKTRGQQVTLSCSPISGHRSVSWYQQTPGQGLQFLFEYFSETQRNKGNFPGRFSGRQFSNSRSEMNVSTLELGDSALYLCASSLGLLAGPNEQFFGPGTRLTVL.

In its sample, this clone was seen many times. The V call is TRBV18, the J call TRBJ2-1; 13 bases fit TRBD2. This CDR3 has 15 residues. The germline V gene encodes CDR1 KGHSH and CDR2 LQKENI. J gave up 7 bases and V 3 bases, and 3 bases lay outside the gene matches. The CDR3 is CASSPGLAGDNEQFF. CDR3 sequence (DNA): TGTGCCAGCTCACCCGGACTAGCGGGAGATAATGAGCAGTTCTTC.

This chain connects TRBV5-5 to TRBJ2-5; perhaps TRBD2 as D (5 bases). The CDR3 is 15 amino acids. The V end was cut by 4 bases, the J end by 5 bases, with 18 bases between. Germline-derived CDR1 and CDR2 are SGHKS and YYEKEE (reference sequence). This CDR3 reads CASSLVTNPAETQYF. CDR3 in DNA: TGTGCCAGCAGCCTTGTGACTAACCCCGCCGAGACCCAGTACTTC.

V usage is TRBV29-1 and J usage is TRBJ2-2; TRBD2 matches 8 bases. The CDR3 spans 14 residues. The trim removed 7 bases at V and 6 bases at J, leaving 10 bases unmatched. Per the germline V gene, CDR1 is SQVTM and CDR2 is ANQGSEA. CDR3 in DNA: TGCAGCGCTATCAATAGCGGGAAGGCCGGGGAGCTGTTTTTT. Protein sequence: CSAINSGKAGELFF.

The genes are TRBV29-1 and TRBJ2-7; maybe TRBD1 (5 bases). CDR1 SQVTM and CDR2 ANQGSEA come from the germline V gene. The CDR3 runs 11 residues. V was pared by 7 bases and J by 1 base, with 8 bases between. DNA of the CDR3: TGCAGCGCCCAGGGATCCTACGAGCAGTACTTC. Amino acids: CSAQGSYEQYF.

This clone was recorded only once. The CDR3 nucleotides are TGTGCCAGTAGTATTGGGGGGGCGCAGTATGGCTACACCTTC. It yields the protein CASSIGGAQYGYTF. V usage is TRBV19 and J usage is TRBJ1-2; maybe TRBD1 (6 bases). Germline loops: CDR1 LNHDA, CDR2 SQIVND (reference sequence). CDR3 size: 14 residues. Trimming took off 3 bases at V and 5 bases at J, with 13 bases between the two ends.

The genes are TRBV2 and TRBJ2-1, with D perhaps matching TRBD1 (5 bases). The CDR3 extends over 16 amino acids. Between the trimmed V and J ends, which lost 0 bases and 3 bases, there was a span of 12 bases. The germline gives CDR1 SNHLY, CDR2 FYNNEI. CDR3 protein: CASSEAGLGIYNEQFF. CDR3 coding DNA: TGTGCCAGCAGTGAAGCGGGGCTGGGGATCTACAATGAGCAGTTCTTC.

This clone was counted only a few times. The chain uses TRBV18 and TRBJ2-7; D might be TRBD1 (5 bases). Germline values: CDR1 KGHSH, CDR2 LQKENI. V lost 5 bases to trimming and J lost 4 bases, with 15 bases between them. The CDR3 extends over 14 amino acids. CDR3 loop: CASSSDRTFYEQYF. CDR3 nucleotides: TGTGCCAGCTCATCCGACAGAACCTTTTACGAGCAGTACTTC.

V usage is TRBV29-1 and J usage is TRBJ1-1, with D perhaps matching TRBD1 (6 bases). Germline V gene lookup returns CDR1 SQVTM and CDR2 ANQGSEA. The ends were cut back, 4 bases at V and 3 bases at J, with 12 bases in the middle. The CDR3 contains 13 residues. CDR3 bases: TGCAGCGTTGTGCAGGGGTGGGACACTGAAGCTTTCTTT. Its translation: CSVVQGWDTEAFF.

The rearrangement joins TRBV6-2 or TRBV6-3 to TRBJ2-1; 8 bases fit TRBD2. After removal of 2 bases from V and 4 bases from J, the junction contained 4 bases not matched to a gene. This CDR3 spans 15 amino acids. Germline V lookup: CDR1 MNHEY, CDR2 SVGEGT. The DNA for the CDR3 is TGTGCCAGCAGTTACGTTACTAGCGGATACAATGAGCAGTTCTTC. It specifies CASSYVTSGYNEQFF.

The chain is built from TRBV28 and TRBJ1-1; TRBD1 might be the D (5 bases). CDR3 length: 12 residues. V dropped 7 bases and J dropped 10 bases, with 16 bases sitting between them. Germline assignment: CDR1 MDHEN and CDR2 SYDVKM. CDR3 in DNA: TGTGCCAGCATCCCTGGAGGGCAGGGAGCTTTCTTT. Protein product: CASIPGGQGAFF. Full variable domain (remainder filled in from reference TRBV28 and TRBJ1-1): DVKVTQSSRYLVKRTGEKVFLECVQDMDHENMFWYRQDPGLGLRLIYFSYDVKMKEKGDIPEGYSVSREKKERFSLILESASTNQTSMYLCASIPGGQGAFFGQGTRLTVV.

V is TRBV30 and J is TRBJ2-7, with TRBD2 matching over 10 bases. The CDR3 is 16 residues long. CDR1 and CDR2 from the germline V gene are GTSNPN and SVGIG (reference sequence). J was trimmed by 2 bases and V by 1 base; bases with no gene match: 8. DNA of the CDR3: TGTGCCTGGAGTGATCGGCGAGCGGGAGGGACCTACGAGCAGTACTTC. Translated: CAWSDRRAGGTYEQYF. The full variable domain, its missing parts supplied by reference TRBV30 and TRBJ2-7, is SQTIHQWPATLVQPVGSPLSLECTVEGTSNPNLYWYRQAAGRGLQLLFYSVGIGQISSEVPQNLSASRPQDRQFILSSKKLLLSDSGFYLCAWSDRRAGGTYEQYFGPGTRLTVT.

This clone was recorded once. The rearrangement uses TRBV27 and TRBJ1-2; 7 bases are a match to TRBD1. Germline V gives CDR1 MNHEY, CDR2 SMNVEV (reference sequence). Germline trimming cut 6 bases from V and 4 bases from J; bases unmatched to any gene: 20. This CDR3 has 18 residues. The CDR3 DNA sequence: TGTGCCAGCAGCCTGAAATCGGGACAGAGAGGTTTTAGCTATGGCTACACCTTC. Its translation: CASSLKSGQRGFSYGYTF.

CDR3 bases: TGTGCCAGCAGTTCGAGATCCTATTCCTCTGGAAACACCATATATTTT. Its translation: CASSSRSYSSGNTIYF. The chain joins TRBV6-2 or TRBV6-3 to TRBJ1-3; D is unclear. The germline V gene has CDR1 MNHEY and CDR2 SVGEGT. V lost 4 bases and J lost 0, with 13 bases in between. This CDR3 is built from 16 residues.

This clone was counted a few times. The gene calls are TRBV28 and TRBJ1-2, with 9 bases that match TRBD1. CDR3 size: 14 residues. The V gene's germline CDR1 is MDHEN and CDR2 SYDVKM. V lost 2 bases to trimming and J lost 8 bases; unmatched junction nucleotides: 6. CDR3: CASSLPGTGFGYTF. The CDR3 coding sequence is TGTGCCAGCAGTTTACCCGGGACAGGGTTCGGCTACACCTTC.